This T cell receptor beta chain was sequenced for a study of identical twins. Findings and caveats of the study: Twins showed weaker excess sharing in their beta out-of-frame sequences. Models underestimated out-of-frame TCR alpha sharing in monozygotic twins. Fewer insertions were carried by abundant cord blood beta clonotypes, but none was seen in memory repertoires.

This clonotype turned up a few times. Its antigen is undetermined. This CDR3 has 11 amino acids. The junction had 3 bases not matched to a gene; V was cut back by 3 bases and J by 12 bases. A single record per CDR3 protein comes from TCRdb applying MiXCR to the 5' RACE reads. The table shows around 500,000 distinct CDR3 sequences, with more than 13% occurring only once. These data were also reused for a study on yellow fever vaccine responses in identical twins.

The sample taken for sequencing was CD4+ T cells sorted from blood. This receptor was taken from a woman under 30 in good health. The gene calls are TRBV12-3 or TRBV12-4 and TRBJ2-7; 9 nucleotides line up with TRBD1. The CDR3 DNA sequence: TGTGCCAGCAGTTTGGGACAGGGAATGTACTTC. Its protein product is CASSLGQGMYF.